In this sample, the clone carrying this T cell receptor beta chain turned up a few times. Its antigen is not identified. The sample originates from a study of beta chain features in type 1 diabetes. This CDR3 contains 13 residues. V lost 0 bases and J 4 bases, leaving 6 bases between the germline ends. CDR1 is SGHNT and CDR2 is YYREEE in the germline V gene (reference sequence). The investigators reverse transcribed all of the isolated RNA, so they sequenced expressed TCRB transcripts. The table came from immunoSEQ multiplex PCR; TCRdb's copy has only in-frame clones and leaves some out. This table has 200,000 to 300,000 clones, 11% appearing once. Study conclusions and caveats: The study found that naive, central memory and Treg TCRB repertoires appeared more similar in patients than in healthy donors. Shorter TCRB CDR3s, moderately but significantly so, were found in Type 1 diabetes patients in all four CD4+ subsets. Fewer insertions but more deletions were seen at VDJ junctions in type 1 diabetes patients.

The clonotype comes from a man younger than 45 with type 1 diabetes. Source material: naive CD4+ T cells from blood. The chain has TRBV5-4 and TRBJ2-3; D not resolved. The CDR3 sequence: CASSLDASDTQYF. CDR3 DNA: TGTGCCAGCAGCTTGGATGCGTCAGATACGCAGTATTTT.